This TCR beta chain was sequenced in a study of memory CD4+ T cells and cytomegalovirus serostatus. Per germline, CDR1 SGHTA and CDR2 FQGNSA. The CDR3 has 13 amino acids. Trimming took 0 bases from V and 6 from J, leaving 6 bases between them. Libraries were prepared by immunoSEQ multiplex PCR; TCRdb keeps only in-frame clonotypes and omits some of them. The sample lists 45,000 or so clones, 75% to 85% occurring once. The sort gate was single viable CD3+CD4+CD8-CD45RO+ cells for memory CD4+ T cells. The TCR was taken from an adult in good health and CMV-seronegative. The rearrangement links TRBV7-2 to TRBJ2-1, with a tentative D call TRBD1 (6 bases). The specimen sequenced was memory CD4+ T cells from blood. CDR3 in DNA: TGTGCCAGCAGCTTAGCGGGGGCCAATGAGCAGTTCTTC. Its protein is CASSLAGANEQFF. The variable domain in full, completed from reference TRBV7-2 and TRBJ2-1, reads GAGVSQSPSNKVTEKGKDVELRCDPISGHTALYWYRQSLGQGLEFLIYFQGNSAPDKSGLPSDRFSAERTGGSVSTLTIQRTQQEDSAVYLCASSLAGANEQFFGPGTRLTVL.